This TCR beta chain was recovered during a study of shared clonotypes between healthy human individuals. The ends lost 3 bases at V and 3 bases at J; junction bases unmatched: 7. The CDR3 is 16 amino acids. CDR1 is KGHSH, CDR2 LQKENI, per germline. TCRdb's copy holds only in-frame clones and misses some; the assay was immunoSEQ multiplex PCR. The top ten hold roughly 0.4% of the sample, which has about 1.5 million clones, about 98% seen once. Donors comprised only Caucasian adults living in Nashville, Tennessee. The material sequenced was naive CD4+ T cells sorted from blood. Subset indicated: CD45RA+ positively selected. This chain links TRBV18 with TRBJ2-1, with 8 bases that match TRBD2. The receptor was isolated from a man aged 25 to 40 in good health. The CDR3 coding sequence is TGTGCCAGCTCACCGACAGCGGGAGTCGTCTACAATGAGCAGTTCTTC. Translated, it gives CASSPTAGVVYNEQFF.